These 25 T cell receptor beta chains share one sample of origin, sequenced in a study of CD8+ T cells in alopecia areata (dated by TCRdb to 2017 to 2018). The sample's time point label is to be understood as: 24 weeks on oral tofacitinib. Explained via the paper, the treatment or condition label denotes: oral pan-JAK inhibitor, 5-10 mg twice daily. Peripheral blood and lesional scalp punch biopsies were obtained from patients with alopecia areata. Library creation used the immunoSEQ multiplex PCR assay. To provide template for TCR sequencing, every sample had RNA extracted and reverse transcribed into cDNA. Imported from immuneACCESS, the table was reduced by TCRdb to in-frame sequences with V and J called. These copies leave out some clones; in studies compared against another copy, an unresolved V gene accounts for under half, and the cause of the remainder is not known. This sample comprises roughly 3,800 clones, 74% of them detected only once. Roughly 6.4% of the sample belongs to the ten largest clones.

The sample in question was skin, obtained at week 24, from a patient treated with tofacitinib. The receptors come from a human donor with alopecia areata.

This clone was seen once. This chain connects TRBV7-9 to TRBJ2-3; 7 nucleotides align to TRBD2. The V and J ends lost 4 bases and 6 bases, in that order; junction bases with no gene match: 10. The CDR3 contains 15 residues. CDR1 and CDR2 from the germline V gene are SEHNR and FQNEAQ (reference sequence). CDR3 protein: CASSYDSWEGDTQYF. CDR3 DNA sequence: TGTGCCAGCAGCTATGACTCCTGGGAGGGGGATACGCAGTATTTT.

The CDR3 DNA follows: TGTGCCAGCAGTGACTCGATAGCTGGGGCCAACGTCCTGACTTTC. Translating gives CASSDSIAGANVLTF. V usage is TRBV6-4 and J usage is TRBJ2-6; D remains ambiguous. This CDR3 is 15 amino acids long. CDR1 and CDR2 from the germline V gene are MRHNA and SNTAGT. V was shortened by 0 bases and J by 2 bases, with 5 bases between the two germline ends.

About this clone itself: At the DNA level, this CDR3 is encoded by other sequences in the same sample as well. The rearrangement joins TRBV2 to TRBJ1-6, with D perhaps matching TRBD1 (5 bases). The CDR3 is 13 amino acids. The ends were cut back, 4 bases at V and 6 bases at J, with 7 bases in the middle. CDR1 is SNHLY and CDR2 is FYNNEI in the germline V gene. DNA for the CDR3: TGTGCCAGCAGTGGCGACAGTAATTCACCCCTCCACTTT. Residues: CASSGDSNSPLHF.

The genes are TRBV19 and TRBJ2-1, with D possibly TRBD1 on 6 matching bases. Germline lookup yields CDR1 LNHDA and CDR2 SQIVND (reference sequence). The CDR3 consists of 16 residues. Trimming left V 5 bases short and J 3 bases short, with 17 bases between. The CDR3 is CASSLGWGQNYNEQFF. As DNA, the CDR3 is TGTGCCAGTAGTTTAGGATGGGGACAAAACTACAATGAGCAGTTCTTC.

Notes on this clone: Different DNA sequences within this sample yield the same CDR3. The chain combines TRBV5-1 with TRBJ2-3, with D maybe TRBD1 (6 bases). The CDR3 runs to 14 residues. Germline V lookup: CDR1 SGHRS, CDR2 YFSETQ. V lost 1 base, J lost 3 bases, and 9 bases lay in between. The CDR3, as DNA: TGCGCCAGCAGCTTGTTCCAGGGGACAGATACGCAGTATTTT. Protein: CASSLFQGTDTQYF. Combining the CDR3 with reference TRBV5-1 and TRBJ2-3 gives the whole variable domain KAGVTQTPRYLIKTRGQQVTLSCSPISGHRSVSWYQQTPGQGLQFLFEYFSETQRNKGNFPGRFSGRQFSNSRSEMNVSTLELGDSALYLCASSLFQGTDTQYFGPGTRLTVL.

V usage is TRBV9 and J usage is TRBJ2-3; 9 bases fit TRBD1. In germline, CDR1 is SGDLS, CDR2 YYNGEE. This CDR3 comprises 14 residues. Unmatched junction bases numbered 5, after V lost 3 bases and J lost 6 bases. The CDR3 protein is CASSAGTGLDTQYF. The CDR3 DNA sequence: TGTGCCAGCAGCGCGGGGACAGGGTTGGATACGCAGTATTTT.

V usage is TRBV18 and J usage is TRBJ2-2; 8 nucleotides align to TRBD1. The CDR3 length is 15 residues. From germline, CDR1 is KGHSH and CDR2 LQKENI. V trimming: 2 bases; J trimming: 7 bases; junction bases outside the gene matches: 6. The CDR3 sequence is CASSPSRGRGGELFF. For the CDR3, the DNA is TGTGCCAGCTCACCATCCAGGGGGCGCGGCGGGGAGCTGTTTTTT.

This chain uses TRBV10-2 with TRBJ2-7, with unresolved D. The V gene's germline CDR1 is WSHSY and CDR2 SAAADI. Trimming stripped 3 bases from V and 5 bases from J, with 14 bases between. The CDR3 covers 14 residues. CDR3 coding DNA: TGCGCCAGCAGTGAAGGTAGACCTCCTAACGAGCAGTACTTC. Residues: CASSEGRPPNEQYF.

This clone was seen a handful of times. This chain joins TRBV29-1 and TRBJ2-2, with D possibly TRBD1 on 6 matching bases. The V end lost 7 bases, the J end lost 1 base, and 13 bases lay between the germline ends. The CDR3 loop spans 14 amino acids. Germline V gene lookup returns CDR1 SQVTM and CDR2 ANQGSEA. Here the CDR3 DNA reads TGCAGCGCCGGGACACCACTGAACACCGGGGAGCTGTTTTTT. Encoded protein: CSAGTPLNTGELFF.

This clone was seen only once. The chain recombines TRBV30 with TRBJ1-5; no firm D call. The CDR3 has 13 residues. With 4 bases removed from V and 0 bases from J, the gap between germline ends came to 7 bases. Germline V gene lookup returns CDR1 GTSNPN and CDR2 SVGIG (reference sequence). In DNA form, the CDR3 reads TGTGCCTGGAACCGGGGTAGCAATCAGCCCCAGCATTTT. Its translation is CAWNRGSNQPQHF.

The rearrangement joins TRBV12-5 to TRBJ1-2, with 7 bases fitting TRBD1. V shed 0 bases, J shed 1 base, and the junction held 5 bases outside the gene matches. Looked up from germline, CDR1 is LGHNT and CDR2 is FRNRAP. The CDR3 spans 16 residues. CDR3 in amino acids: CASGLVHRGGNYGYTF. For the CDR3, the DNA is TGTGCTAGTGGTTTGGTTCACAGGGGAGGTAACTATGGCTACACCTTC.

The chain couples TRBV7-2 to TRBJ1-6; D not resolved. V gave up 1 base and J gave up 9 bases, with 13 bases separating them. Germline V lookup: CDR1 SGHTA, CDR2 FQGNSA. The CDR3 runs 15 residues. The CDR3 DNA reads TGTGCCAGCAGCTTAGGGACGGCAGCAGGTTCACCCCTCCACTTT. It is translated as CASSLGTAAGSPLHF.

V gene TRBV27 combines with J gene TRBJ2-3, with 8 nucleotides matching TRBD2. Germline V gene lookup returns CDR1 MNHEY and CDR2 SMNVEV (reference sequence). The CDR3 loop spans 15 amino acids. After removal of 4 bases from V and 1 base from J, the junction contained 4 bases not matched to a gene. The CDR3 region has the DNA TGTGCCAGCAGTTCGAGCGGGGGCCGCACAGATACGCAGTATTTT. It codes for CASSSSGGRTDTQYF.

This chain uses TRBV19 with TRBJ2-5; tentative D call: TRBD2 (5 bases). Germline loops: CDR1 LNHDA, CDR2 SQIVND (reference sequence). The V and J ends lost 5 bases and 11 bases respectively, with 15 bases between them. The CDR3 consists of 12 residues. The CDR3 DNA sequence: TGTGCCAGTAGTGAGTCCAGTTGGGAGCAGTACTTC. Amino acid sequence: CASSESSWEQYF.

The chain joins TRBV15 to TRBJ1-1; weak D call: TRBD1 (6 bases). This CDR3 region has 15 residues. Trimming stripped 3 bases from V and 0 bases from J, with 11 bases between. Germline V CDR1 and CDR2: LNHNV, YYDKDF (reference sequence). The CDR3 loop is CATSRVRGLNTEAFF. Written as DNA, the CDR3 is TGTGCCACCAGCAGGGTAAGGGGGTTGAACACTGAAGCTTTCTTT.

There are a few counts of this clone. A read error may account for a junction end that differs from germline. This chain joins TRBV15 and TRBJ1-2; D is unresolved. The CDR3 loop spans 11 amino acids. Germline-derived CDR1 and CDR2 are LNHNV and YYDKDF (reference sequence). CDR3 loop: CATSRVFGAHF. The CDR3 DNA is TGTGCCACCAGCAGAGTTTTTGGAGCCCACTTC.

The chain is built from TRBV29-1 and TRBJ1-4; D ambiguous. Germline V gene lookup returns CDR1 SQVTM and CDR2 ANQGSEA. The germline V and J ends were trimmed by 3 bases and 2 bases, with 4 bases remaining between them. The CDR3 length is 12 residues. The CDR3 sequence: CSVEGTNEKLFF. CDR3 bases: TGCAGCGTTGAGGGGACTAATGAAAAACTGTTTTTT.

As for this clone: The CDR3 end shows no conserved phenylalanine or tryptophan, and so a read error is likely. CDR3 in DNA: TGCAGCGCCCCGAATGATATGAACACTGAAGCTTTCCTT. This encodes CSAPNDMNTEAFL. The gene calls are TRBV29-1 and TRBJ1-1; unclear D gene. V gave up 7 bases and J gave up 0 bases, with 12 bases separating them. CDR3 length: 13 amino acids. Germline V gene sequence: CDR1 SQVTM, CDR2 ANQGSEA.

The genes are TRBV7-2 and TRBJ2-3; D ambiguous. The CDR3 is 12 amino acids. The V end lost 2 bases, the J end lost 3 bases, and 3 bases lay between the germline ends. CDR1 is SGHTA and CDR2 is FQGNSA in the germline V gene. Written as DNA, the CDR3 is TGTGCCAGCAGCTTATTTACAGATACGCAGTATTTT. Amino acid sequence: CASSLFTDTQYF.

The table lists this clone with a few counts. The chain combines TRBV30 with TRBJ2-7; D gene unclear. This CDR3 spans 12 amino acids. CDR1 is GTSNPN and CDR2 is SVGIG in the germline V gene (reference sequence). Trimming pared 4 bases from V and 6 bases from J, leaving 13 bases between. The CDR3 loop is CAWTKAGVEQYF. In DNA form, the CDR3 reads TGTGCCTGGACTAAAGCTGGGGTCGAGCAGTACTTC.

This clone came up a few times. The chain recombines TRBV14 with TRBJ2-1, with D tentatively TRBD1 or TRBD2 (5 bases each). This CDR3 has 13 amino acids. V lost 4 bases to trimming and J lost 5 bases, with 9 bases between them. Germline CDR1 reads SGHDN; CDR2 reads FVKESK. The CDR3 loop is CASSPGTHNEQFF. CDR3 DNA: TGTGCCAGCAGCCCCGGGACCCACAATGAGCAGTTCTTC. Drawing the rest from reference TRBV14 and TRBJ2-1, the complete variable domain is EAGVTQFPSHSVIEKGQTVTLRCDPISGHDNLYWYRRVMGKEIKFLLHFVKESKQDESGMPNNRFLAERTGGTYSTLKVQPAELEDSGVYFCASSPGTHNEQFFGPGTRLTVL.

DNA for the CDR3: TGTGCCACGAGAAGGGGGACCCCGAGTAGCGAGCAGTACTTC. It encodes CATRRGTPSSEQYF. J is TRBJ2-7 and V is TRBV28, with TRBD1 as a possible D gene (6 bases). This CDR3 comprises 14 residues. V was cut by 10 bases and J by 6 bases, with 22 bases left in between. Germline values: CDR1 MDHEN, CDR2 SYDVKM.

The chain carries TRBV9 and TRBJ2-1, with D perhaps matching TRBD1 (6 bases). CDR3 length: 13 amino acids. In germline, CDR1 is SGDLS, CDR2 YYNGEE. V dropped 3 bases and J dropped 4 bases, with 8 bases sitting between them. The CDR3 nucleotides are TGTGCCAGCAGCGCGACAGGTTACAATGAGCAGTTCTTC. The encoded protein is CASSATGYNEQFF.

This chain joins TRBV4-2 and TRBJ1-2, with a tentative D call TRBD1 (5 bases). V dropped 0 bases and J dropped 8 bases, with 16 bases sitting between them. Germline lookup yields CDR1 LGHNA and CDR2 YNFKEQ. The CDR3 has 15 residues. The CDR3 reads CASSQDGWQGVGYTF. The CDR3 nucleotides are TGTGCCAGCAGCCAAGACGGGTGGCAGGGAGTGGGCTACACCTTC.

This chain connects TRBV14 to TRBJ2-3, with D maybe TRBD2 (5 bases). CDR3 length: 16 amino acids. Deletions cut 2 bases from V and 4 bases from J, with 16 bases between. Germline loops: CDR1 SGHDN, CDR2 FVKESK. CDR3 nucleotides: TGTGCCAGCAGCCAACCGGGAACCAACCTAGCAGATACGCAGTATTTT. Encoded protein: CASSQPGTNLADTQYF.